These 10 T cell receptor beta chains were all obtained from the same sample, sequenced in a study of blood T cell repertoires in COVID-19. Method: immunoSEQ multiplex PCR; TCRdb's copy keeps in-frame clones and lacks some. The top ten hold around 5% of the sample, which has 100,000 to 150,000 clones, 86% seen once. Sequences were obtained from peripheral blood. The origin of the receptors is a human donor in a cohort sampled during active COVID-19.

The V and J genes are TRBV19 and TRBJ2-1; 15 bases match TRBD2. Losses at the gene ends were 6 bases for V and 9 bases for J; bases not matched to a gene: 6. Looked up from germline, CDR1 is LNHDA and CDR2 is SQIVND (reference sequence). There are 15 residues in the CDR3. This chain's CDR3 is CASRTGTSGRSEQFF. CDR3 coding DNA: TGTGCCAGTAGGACCGGGACTAGCGGGAGGAGTGAGCAGTTCTTC.

V gene TRBV7-9 combines with J gene TRBJ1-6, with a tentative D call TRBD1 (5 bases). Trimming left V 4 bases short and J 8 bases short, with 15 bases between. The CDR3 extends over 15 amino acids. In germline, CDR1 is SEHNR, CDR2 FQNEAQ (reference sequence). The DNA for the CDR3 is TGTGCCAGCAGCTCGGAGGGGCGTTCCCATTCACCCCTCCACTTT. This encodes CASSSEGRSHSPLHF.

The chain links TRBV4-1 to TRBJ2-7, with 8 bases aligning to TRBD1. The germline V gene encodes CDR1 MGHRA and CDR2 YSYEKL. This CDR3 spans 16 amino acids. The J segment lost 3 bases and the V segment lost 1 base, leaving 8 bases of the junction unmatched. The CDR3 coding sequence is TGCGCCAGCAGCCAAGTCGTGAGGGACAGGTACTACGAGCAGTACTTC. Translation: CASSQVVRDRYYEQYF.

The chain recombines TRBV18 with TRBJ1-4; 8 bases are a match to TRBD1. Germline CDR1 and CDR2: KGHSH and LQKENI. The CDR3 consists of 17 residues. V trimming: 2 bases; J trimming: 2 bases; junction bases outside the gene matches: 7. The CDR3 is CASSPATGAYTNEKLFF. The DNA of the CDR3 is TGTGCCAGCTCACCAGCGACAGGGGCATATACTAATGAAAAACTGTTTTTT.

The rearrangement uses TRBV13 and TRBJ1-2; D uncertain. Germline CDR1 PRHDT, CDR2 FYEKMQ (reference sequence). The CDR3 totals 13 residues. V was shortened by 5 bases and J by 3 bases, with 10 bases between the two germline ends. The CDR3 nucleotides are TGTGCCAGCAGCACCCGTCGGGACTATGGCTACACCTTC. The encoded protein is CASSTRRDYGYTF. The full variable domain, with the rest looked up from reference TRBV13 and TRBJ1-2, is AAGVIQSPRHLIKEKRETATLKCYPIPRHDTVYWYQQGPGQDPQFLISFYEKMQSDKGSIPDRFSAQQFSDYHSELNMSSLELGDSALYFCASSTRRDYGYTFGSGTRLTVV.

CDR3 bases: TGTGCCAGTAGTACGGGCCAGGCGGGGAATGGCTACACCTTC. Amino acid sequence: CASSTGQAGNGYTF. This sequence joins TRBV19 and TRBJ1-2; D uncertain. The CDR3 is made up of 14 amino acids. Trimming stripped 4 bases from V and 6 bases from J, with 15 bases between. CDR1 and CDR2 from the germline V gene are LNHDA and SQIVND (reference sequence).

This chain connects TRBV3-1 (or the pseudogene TRBV3-2) to TRBJ2-1; 9 nucleotides line up with TRBD2. CDR1 is LGHDT and CDR2 is YNNKEL in the germline V gene (reference sequence). This CDR3 is built from 14 residues. V lost 8 bases, J lost 8 bases, and 10 bases stayed unmatched. CDR3 sequence reads: CASQIAGVSDEQFF. The CDR3 DNA is TGTGCCAGCCAGATAGCGGGAGTATCCGATGAGCAGTTCTTC.

The rearrangement joins TRBV9 to TRBJ2-2; 13 bases align to TRBD2. Germline V gene sequence: CDR1 SGDLS, CDR2 YYNGEE. The V and J ends lost 5 bases and 5 bases, in that order; junction bases with no gene match: 0. The CDR3 totals 14 residues. CDR3 loop: CASRLAGGTGELFF. CDR3 DNA sequence: TGTGCCAGCAGACTAGCGGGAGGGACCGGGGAGCTGTTTTTT.

The chain uses TRBV5-1 and TRBJ1-1; 8 bases match TRBD1. Trimming cost V 2 bases and J 1 base; bases outside gene matches: 10. CDR3 length: 17 amino acids. Germline V gene sequence: CDR1 SGHRS, CDR2 YFSETQ. CDR3 residues: CASSLTPQQGGNTEAFF. The CDR3 coding sequence is TGCGCCAGCAGCTTAACCCCTCAACAGGGGGGGAACACTGAAGCTTTCTTT.

The chain combines TRBV7-8 with TRBJ1-5, with 10 bases aligning to TRBD1. CDR3 length equals 15 residues. The J segment lost 6 bases and the V segment lost 5 bases, leaving 7 bases of the junction unmatched. CDR1 and CDR2 (germline): SGHVS, FQNEAQ. CDR3 in DNA: TGTGCCAGCAGCCGACAGGGGGCCGTAATTCAGCCCCAGCATTTT. This translates into CASSRQGAVIQPQHF.